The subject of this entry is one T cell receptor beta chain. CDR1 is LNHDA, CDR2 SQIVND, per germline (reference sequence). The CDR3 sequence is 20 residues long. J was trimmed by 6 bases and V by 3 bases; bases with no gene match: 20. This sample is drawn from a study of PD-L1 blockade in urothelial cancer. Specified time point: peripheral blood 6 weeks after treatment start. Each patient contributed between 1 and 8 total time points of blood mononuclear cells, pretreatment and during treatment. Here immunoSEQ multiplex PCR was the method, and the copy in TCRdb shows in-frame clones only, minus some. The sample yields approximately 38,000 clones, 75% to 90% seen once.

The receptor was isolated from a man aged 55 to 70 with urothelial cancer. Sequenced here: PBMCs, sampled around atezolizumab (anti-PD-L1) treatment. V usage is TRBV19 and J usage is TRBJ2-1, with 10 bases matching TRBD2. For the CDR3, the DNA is TGTGCCAGTAGTATCCGGAGTGGGTCTAGCGGGGGAGGGATGTTCAATGAGCAGTTCTTC. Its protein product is CASSIRSGSSGGGMFNEQFF.